This T cell receptor (beta chain) originates from a study of T cell responses to AZD1222 COVID-19 vaccine. The method was immunoSEQ multiplex PCR; TCRdb's version includes in-frame clones alone and lacks a portion of them. The table has 150,000 to 200,000 clones, around 94% seen once. General observations from the study: Spike-specific TCR breadth and depth grew following two AZD1222 doses. Nearly half of spike-specific TCRs reportedly go after variant regions that carry no mutations.

Trimming took 3 bases from V and 8 from J; bases not matched to a gene: 9. The CDR3 is 14 amino acids. CDR1 and CDR2 from the germline V gene are LGHDT and YNNKEL (reference sequence). Turning to this clone: Its matching antigen is unknown.

The specimen comprised peripheral blood, sampled on day 0 of AZD1222 vaccination. This rearrangement joins TRBV3-1 (or the pseudogene TRBV3-2) to TRBJ1-2; 7 bases align to TRBD1. The source of this sequence is an adult in good health. The CDR3: CASSQGEGQMGYTF. DNA for the CDR3: TGTGCCAGCAGCCAGGGAGAGGGACAGATGGGCTACACCTTC.